This T cell receptor beta chain was retrieved from a study of human T cells and chemical hapten exposure. The time point: pre-sensitization, week 0. The treatment here: therapeutic diphenylcyclopropenone sensitization with weekly scalp DPC. Alopecia patients deemed DPC-suitable, aged 18 to 70, excluding pregnancy. This CDR3 is 15 amino acids long. V shed 2 bases and J 6 bases; nucleotides not matched to a gene: 4. Germline values: CDR1 SGHTA, CDR2 FQGNSA. TCRdb analysed the RACE reads with MiXCR anew, one entry per CDR3 protein. The sample has around 180,000 distinct CDR3 sequences, 25% to 30% seen once. In this sample, this clonotype turned up a few times.

The specimen was whole blood, collected in connection with sensitization to the hapten diphenylcyclopropenone (DPC). The rearrangement joins TRBV7-2 to TRBJ2-2, with 9 bases identical to TRBD2. The sequence came from a woman in her 30s with alopecia areata. Some clones in this sample may be carry-over from other donors' samples. DNA of the CDR3: TGTGCCAGCAGCTTATTAGTAGCGGGGGCCGGGGAGCTGTTTTTT. This gives the protein CASSLLVAGAGELFF.